These 9 T cell receptor beta chains originate from one sample sequenced in a study of vaccination effects on CD4 cells after COVID-19. The method was immunoSEQ multiplex PCR; TCRdb's version includes in-frame clones alone and lacks a portion of them. Among 57,000 or so clones listed, 78% were seen once. When less than 12 days of culture had elapsed, CD4+ T cells were isolated. Each participant was given two doses of one vaccine (BNT162b2 or mRNA-1273). These receptors have no known antigen. The sample was CD4+ T cells from PBMCs cultured without peptide, taken after COVID-19 vaccination. These receptors were collected from a human donor who received a COVID-19 vaccine.

This clone was counted only a few times. This rearrangement joins TRBV19 to TRBJ1-3; D is unclear. Deletions cut 4 bases from V and 4 bases from J, with 14 bases between. This CDR3 is built from 15 residues. Per the germline V gene, CDR1 is LNHDA and CDR2 is SQIVND (reference sequence). CDR3 region: CASSTPQGRGNTIYF. In nucleotides, the CDR3 is TGTGCCAGTAGTACACCACAAGGCCGCGGAAACACCATATATTTT.

The sample holds a few counts of this clone. This chain links TRBV3-1 (or the pseudogene TRBV3-2) with TRBJ1-5, with 12 bases aligning to TRBD1. The CDR3 runs to 17 residues. Looked up from germline, CDR1 is LGHDT and CDR2 is YNNKEL (reference sequence). The junction had 8 bases not matched to a gene; V was cut back by 3 bases and J by 5 bases. The CDR3 here is CASSQGGGTGGHQPQHF. In nucleotides, the CDR3 is TGTGCCAGCAGCCAGGGGGGCGGGACAGGGGGCCATCAGCCCCAGCATTTT.

This clone was seen only a few times. The chain employs TRBV11-2 and TRBJ1-6; D call uncertain. Germline CDR1 reads SGHAT; CDR2 reads FQNNGV. Trimming removed 0 bases from V and 2 bases from J, with 8 bases in between. The CDR3 consists of 16 residues. The chain's CDR3 is CASSLDSAAYNSPLHF. The CDR3 DNA reads as TGTGCCAGCAGCTTAGATTCGGCAGCCTATAATTCACCCCTCCACTTT.

The V and J genes are TRBV24-1 and TRBJ1-1; tentative D call: TRBD1 (6 bases). The germline V gene has CDR1 KGHDR and CDR2 SFDVKD. The CDR3 loop spans 15 amino acids. Trimming left V 0 bases short and J 5 bases short, with 12 bases between. In nucleotides, the CDR3 is TGTGCCACCAGTGATTTGGGGGGGGCTGGGACTGAAGCTTTCTTT. It is translated as CATSDLGGAGTEAFF.

Concerning this clone itself: The same CDR3 is also encoded by other DNA sequences in this sample. The chain links TRBV5-1 to TRBJ1-1; TRBD1 is a possible D gene (5 bases). Germline V gene lookup returns CDR1 SGHRS and CDR2 YFSETQ. The CDR3 spans 14 residues. The germline V and J ends were trimmed by 0 bases and 4 bases, with 10 bases remaining between them. The DNA for the CDR3 is TGCGCCAGCAGCTTGGCGGCGGGGGGCACTGAAGCTTTCTTT. Its translation: CASSLAAGGTEAFF.

V gene TRBV5-4 combines with J gene TRBJ2-3; TRBD2 aligns across 9 bases. The CDR3 runs 14 residues. Germline V CDR1 and CDR2: SGHNT, YYREEE (reference sequence). V was pared by 4 bases and J by 6 bases, with 6 bases of the junction left unmatched. The CDR3 protein is CASSVRGGADTQYF. CDR3 DNA: TGTGCCAGCAGCGTACGCGGGGGGGCGGATACGCAGTATTTT.

The chain carries TRBV4-2 and TRBJ2-2; D is perhaps TRBD2 (6 bases). V was shortened by 1 base and J by 5 bases, with 14 bases between the two germline ends. From germline, CDR1 is LGHNA and CDR2 YNFKEQ. The CDR3 is 16 amino acids. CDR3 sequence: CASSQAAGTWTGELFF. The DNA for the CDR3 is TGTGCCAGCAGCCAAGCGGCAGGGACTTGGACCGGGGAGCTGTTTTTT.

V and J are TRBV28 and TRBJ1-1; TRBD1 might be the D (6 bases). Germline-derived CDR1 and CDR2 are MDHEN and SYDVKM. The CDR3 extends over 14 amino acids. V was clipped by 4 bases and J by 5 bases, with 14 bases between them. CDR3 protein: CASSYPGARTEAFF. CDR3 DNA: TGTGCCAGCAGTTATCCAGGGGCGAGGACTGAAGCTTTCTTT.

This rearrangement joins TRBV5-5 to TRBJ2-4; unclear D gene. Trimming cost V 0 bases and J 4 bases, with 8 bases left between them. Looked up from germline, CDR1 is SGHKS and CDR2 is YYEKEE (reference sequence). This CDR3 has 14 amino acids. The CDR3 loop reads CASSLVQHKNIQYF. The CDR3 region has the DNA TGTGCCAGCAGCTTGGTACAGCATAAAAACATTCAGTACTTC. Drawing the rest from reference TRBV5-5 and TRBJ2-4, the complete variable domain is DAGVTQSPTHLIKTRGQQVTLRCSPISGHKSVSWYQQVLGQGPQFIFQYYEKEERGRGNFPDRFSARQFPNYSSELNVNALLLGDSALYLCASSLVQHKNIQYFGAGTRLSVL.